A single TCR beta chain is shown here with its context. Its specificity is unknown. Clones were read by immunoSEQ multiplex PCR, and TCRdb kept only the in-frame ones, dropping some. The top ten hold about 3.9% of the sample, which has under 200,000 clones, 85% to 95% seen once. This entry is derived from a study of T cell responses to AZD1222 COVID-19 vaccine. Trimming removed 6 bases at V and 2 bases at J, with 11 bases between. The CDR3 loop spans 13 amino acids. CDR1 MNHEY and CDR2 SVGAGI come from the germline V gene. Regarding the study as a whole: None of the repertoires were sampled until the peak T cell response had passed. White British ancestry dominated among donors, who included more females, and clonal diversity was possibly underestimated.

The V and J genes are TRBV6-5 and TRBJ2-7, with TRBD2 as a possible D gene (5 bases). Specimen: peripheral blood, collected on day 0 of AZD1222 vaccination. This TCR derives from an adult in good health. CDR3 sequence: CASRLSGAYEQYF. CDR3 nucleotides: TGTGCCAGCAGGCTATCCGGGGCCTACGAGCAGTACTTC.